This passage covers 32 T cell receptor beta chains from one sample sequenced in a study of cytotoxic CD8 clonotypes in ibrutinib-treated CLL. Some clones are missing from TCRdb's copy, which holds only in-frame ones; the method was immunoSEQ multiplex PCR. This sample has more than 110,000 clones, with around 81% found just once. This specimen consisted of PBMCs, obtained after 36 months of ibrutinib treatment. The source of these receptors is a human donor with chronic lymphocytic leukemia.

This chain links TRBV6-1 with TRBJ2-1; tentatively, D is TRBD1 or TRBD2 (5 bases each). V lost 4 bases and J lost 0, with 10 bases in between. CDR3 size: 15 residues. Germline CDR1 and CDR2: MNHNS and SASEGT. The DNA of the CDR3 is TGTGCCAGCAGTGGGGGACCGAGCTCCTACAATGAGCAGTTCTTC. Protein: CASSGGPSSYNEQFF.

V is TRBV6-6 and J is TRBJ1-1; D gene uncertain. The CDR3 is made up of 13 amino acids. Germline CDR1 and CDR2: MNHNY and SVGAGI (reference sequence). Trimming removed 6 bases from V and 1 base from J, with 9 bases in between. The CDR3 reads CASSHKGNTEAFF. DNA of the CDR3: TGTGCCAGCAGCCATAAGGGGAACACTGAAGCTTTCTTT.

CDR3 protein: CSVAGTGFSEQYF. Written as DNA, the CDR3 is TGCAGCGTGGCGGGGACAGGGTTTTCCGAGCAGTACTTC. The chain recombines TRBV29-1 with TRBJ2-7, with 9 bases that match TRBD1. The CDR3 has 13 residues. The junction had 9 bases not matched to a gene; V was cut back by 6 bases and J by 6 bases. Germline values: CDR1 SQVTM, CDR2 ANQGSEA.

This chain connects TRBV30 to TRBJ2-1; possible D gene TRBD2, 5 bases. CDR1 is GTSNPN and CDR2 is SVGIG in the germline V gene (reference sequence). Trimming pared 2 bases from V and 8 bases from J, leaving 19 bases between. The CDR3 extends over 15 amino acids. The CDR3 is CAWSTLRRGLYEQFF. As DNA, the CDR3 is TGTGCCTGGAGTACCCTCCGAAGAGGGTTGTATGAGCAGTTCTTC.

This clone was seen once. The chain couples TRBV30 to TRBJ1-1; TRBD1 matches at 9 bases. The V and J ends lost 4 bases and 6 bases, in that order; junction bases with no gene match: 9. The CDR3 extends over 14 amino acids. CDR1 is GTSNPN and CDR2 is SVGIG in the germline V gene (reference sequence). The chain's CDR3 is CAWTPGQGWAEAFF. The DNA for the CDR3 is TGTGCCTGGACCCCCGGACAGGGGTGGGCTGAAGCTTTCTTT.

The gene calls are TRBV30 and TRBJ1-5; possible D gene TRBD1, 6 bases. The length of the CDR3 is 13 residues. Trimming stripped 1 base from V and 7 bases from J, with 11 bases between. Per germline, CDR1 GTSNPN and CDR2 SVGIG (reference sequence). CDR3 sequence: CAWSARGVQPQHF. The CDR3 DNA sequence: TGTGCCTGGAGTGCCAGGGGTGTGCAGCCCCAGCATTTT.

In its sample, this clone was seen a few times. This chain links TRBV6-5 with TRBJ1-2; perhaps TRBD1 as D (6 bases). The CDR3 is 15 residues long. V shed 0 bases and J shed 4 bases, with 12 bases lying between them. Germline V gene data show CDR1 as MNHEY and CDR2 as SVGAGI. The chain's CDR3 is CASSYSHQGIYGYTF. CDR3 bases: TGTGCCAGCAGTTACTCTCATCAGGGGATCTATGGCTACACCTTC.

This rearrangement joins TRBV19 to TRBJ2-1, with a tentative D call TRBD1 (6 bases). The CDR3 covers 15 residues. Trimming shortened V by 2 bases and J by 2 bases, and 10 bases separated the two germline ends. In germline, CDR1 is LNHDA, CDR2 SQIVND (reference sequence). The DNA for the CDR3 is TGTGCCAGTAGTATAAACAGGGTCACCTACAATGAGCAGTTCTTC. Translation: CASSINRVTYNEQFF.

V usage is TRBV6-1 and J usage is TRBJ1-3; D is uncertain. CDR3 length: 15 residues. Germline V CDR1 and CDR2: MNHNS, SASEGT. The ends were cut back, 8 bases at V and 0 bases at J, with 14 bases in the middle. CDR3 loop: CASWTFQSSGNTIYF. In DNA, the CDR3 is TGTGCCAGCTGGACTTTCCAAAGCTCTGGAAACACCATATATTTT.

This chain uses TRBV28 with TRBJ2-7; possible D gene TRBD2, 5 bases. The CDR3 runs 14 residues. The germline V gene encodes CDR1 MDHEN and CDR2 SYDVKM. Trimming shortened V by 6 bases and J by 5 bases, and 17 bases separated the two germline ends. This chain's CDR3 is CASSLDGSGNEQYF. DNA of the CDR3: TGTGCCAGCAGCTTAGACGGCTCGGGGAACGAGCAGTACTTC.

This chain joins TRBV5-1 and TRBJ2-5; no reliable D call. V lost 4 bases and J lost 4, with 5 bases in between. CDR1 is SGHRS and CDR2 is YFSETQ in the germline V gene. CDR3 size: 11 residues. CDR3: CASSRRETQYF. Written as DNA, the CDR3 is TGCGCCAGCAGCCGCCGAGAGACCCAGTACTTC. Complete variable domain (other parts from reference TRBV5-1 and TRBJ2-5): KAGVTQTPRYLIKTRGQQVTLSCSPISGHRSVSWYQQTPGQGLQFLFEYFSETQRNKGNFPGRFSGRQFSNSRSEMNVSTLELGDSALYLCASSRRETQYFGPGTRLLVL.

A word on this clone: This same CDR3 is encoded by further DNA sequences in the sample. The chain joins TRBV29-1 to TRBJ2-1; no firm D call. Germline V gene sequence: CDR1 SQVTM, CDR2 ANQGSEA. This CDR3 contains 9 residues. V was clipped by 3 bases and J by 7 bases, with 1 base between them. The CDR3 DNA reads TGCAGCGTTGATAATGAGCAGTTCTTC. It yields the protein CSVDNEQFF.

CDR3 sequence reads: CASRDRQGGNSPLHF. Here the CDR3 DNA reads TGTGCCAGCAGAGATAGACAGGGCGGCAATTCACCCCTCCACTTT. This chain uses TRBV5-4 with TRBJ1-6, with TRBD1 matching over 7 bases. CDR1 and CDR2 (germline): SGHNT, YYREEE (reference sequence). Germline trimming cut 5 bases from V and 7 bases from J; bases unmatched to any gene: 9. CDR3 size: 15 residues.

For the CDR3, the DNA is TGTGCCAGCAGCTTCGGCCCAGGGGGCGACTATGGCTACACCTTC. Translating gives CASSFGPGGDYGYTF. The rearrangement links TRBV5-6 to TRBJ1-2; 8 positions agree with TRBD1. Germline V gene sequence: CDR1 SGHDT, CDR2 YYEEEE. This CDR3 contains 15 residues. V lost 2 bases to trimming and J lost 3 bases; unmatched junction nucleotides: 6.

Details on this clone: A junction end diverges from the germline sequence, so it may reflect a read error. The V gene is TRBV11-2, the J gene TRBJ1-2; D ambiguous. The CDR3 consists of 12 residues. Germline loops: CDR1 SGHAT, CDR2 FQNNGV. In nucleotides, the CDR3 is TGTGCCAGCAGCTTTGGCGGCCGTAGAACATACTTC. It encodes CASSFGGRRTYF.

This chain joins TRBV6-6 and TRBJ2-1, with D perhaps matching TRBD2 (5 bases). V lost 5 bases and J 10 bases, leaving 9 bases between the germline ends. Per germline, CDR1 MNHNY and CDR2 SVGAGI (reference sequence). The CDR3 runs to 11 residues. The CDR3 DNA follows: TGTGCCAGCAGTGAACAGCGGGAGCAGTTCTTC. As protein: CASSEQREQFF.

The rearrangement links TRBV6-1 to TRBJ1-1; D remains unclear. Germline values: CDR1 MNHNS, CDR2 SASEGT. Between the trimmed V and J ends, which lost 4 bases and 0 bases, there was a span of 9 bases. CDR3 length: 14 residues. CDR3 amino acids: CASSASYLNTEAFF. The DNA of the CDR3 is TGTGCCAGCAGTGCCAGTTATTTGAACACTGAAGCTTTCTTT.

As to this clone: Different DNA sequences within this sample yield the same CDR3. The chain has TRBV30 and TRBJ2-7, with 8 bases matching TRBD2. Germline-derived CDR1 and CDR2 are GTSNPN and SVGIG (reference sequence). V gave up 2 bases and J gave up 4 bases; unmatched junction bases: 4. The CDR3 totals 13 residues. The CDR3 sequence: CAWSIGRAYEQYF. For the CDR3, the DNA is TGTGCCTGGAGTATCGGGAGGGCTTACGAGCAGTACTTC.

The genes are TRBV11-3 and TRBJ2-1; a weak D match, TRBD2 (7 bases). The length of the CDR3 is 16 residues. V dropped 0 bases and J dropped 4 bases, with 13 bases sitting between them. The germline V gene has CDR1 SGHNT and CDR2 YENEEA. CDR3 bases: TGTGCCAGCAGCTTAGATAGTAGGGGGGGTTACAATGAGCAGTTCTTC. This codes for CASSLDSRGGYNEQFF.

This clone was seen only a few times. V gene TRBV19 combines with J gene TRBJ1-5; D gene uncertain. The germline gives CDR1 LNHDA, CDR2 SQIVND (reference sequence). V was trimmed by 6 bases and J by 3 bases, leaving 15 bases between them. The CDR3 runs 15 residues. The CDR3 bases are TGTGCCAGTAGACCCCTGAACGGCCTCAATCAGCCCCAGCATTTT. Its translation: CASRPLNGLNQPQHF.

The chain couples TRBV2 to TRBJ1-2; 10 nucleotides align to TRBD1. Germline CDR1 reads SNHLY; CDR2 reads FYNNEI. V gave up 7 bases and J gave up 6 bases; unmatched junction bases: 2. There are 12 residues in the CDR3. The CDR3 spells CASTGQGDGYTF. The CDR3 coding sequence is TGTGCCAGCACTGGACAGGGGGATGGCTACACCTTC.

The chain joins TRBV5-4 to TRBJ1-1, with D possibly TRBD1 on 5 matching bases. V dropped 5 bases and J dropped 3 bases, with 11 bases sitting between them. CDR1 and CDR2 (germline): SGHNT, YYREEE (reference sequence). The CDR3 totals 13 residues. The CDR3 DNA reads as TGTGCCAGCAGTCCGCGGGGGTACACTGAAGCTTTCTTT. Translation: CASSPRGYTEAFF.

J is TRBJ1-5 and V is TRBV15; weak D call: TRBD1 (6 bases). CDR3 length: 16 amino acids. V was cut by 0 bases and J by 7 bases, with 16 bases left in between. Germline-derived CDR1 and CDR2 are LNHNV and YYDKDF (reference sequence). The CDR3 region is CATSRDLRGAGQPQHF. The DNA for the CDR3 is TGTGCCACCAGCAGAGATCTCCGGGGGGCGGGACAGCCCCAGCATTTT.

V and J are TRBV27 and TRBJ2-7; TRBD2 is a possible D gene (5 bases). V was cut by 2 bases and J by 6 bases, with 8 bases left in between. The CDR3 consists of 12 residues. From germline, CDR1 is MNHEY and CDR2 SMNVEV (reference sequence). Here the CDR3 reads CASSLIGSEQYF. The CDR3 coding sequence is TGTGCCAGCAGTTTAATAGGGAGCGAGCAGTACTTC.

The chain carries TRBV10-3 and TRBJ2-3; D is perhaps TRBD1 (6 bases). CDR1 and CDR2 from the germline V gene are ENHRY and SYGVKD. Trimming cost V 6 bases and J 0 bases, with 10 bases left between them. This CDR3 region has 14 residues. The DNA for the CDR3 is TGTGCCATCAGGGACAGCGCCAGCACAGATACGCAGTATTTT. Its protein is CAIRDSASTDTQYF.

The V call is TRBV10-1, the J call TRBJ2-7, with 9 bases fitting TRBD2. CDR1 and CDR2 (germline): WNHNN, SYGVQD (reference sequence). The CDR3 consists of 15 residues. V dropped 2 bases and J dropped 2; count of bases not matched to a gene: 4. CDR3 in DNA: TGCGCCAGCAGTGAGGCTAGCGGGGTTGCCTACGAGCAGTACTTC. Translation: CASSEASGVAYEQYF.

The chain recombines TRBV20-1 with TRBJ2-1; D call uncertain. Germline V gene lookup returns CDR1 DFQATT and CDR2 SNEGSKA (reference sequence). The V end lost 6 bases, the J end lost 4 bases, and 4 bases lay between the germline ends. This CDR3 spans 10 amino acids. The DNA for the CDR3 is TGCAGTGCCCCTTACAATGAGCAGTTCTTC. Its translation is CSAPYNEQFF.

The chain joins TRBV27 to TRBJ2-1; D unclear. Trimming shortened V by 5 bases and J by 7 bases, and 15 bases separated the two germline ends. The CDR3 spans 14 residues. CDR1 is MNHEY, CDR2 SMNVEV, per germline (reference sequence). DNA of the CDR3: TGTGCCAGCAGTCAAAGAAGAGGATGGAATGAGCAGTTCTTC. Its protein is CASSQRRGWNEQFF.

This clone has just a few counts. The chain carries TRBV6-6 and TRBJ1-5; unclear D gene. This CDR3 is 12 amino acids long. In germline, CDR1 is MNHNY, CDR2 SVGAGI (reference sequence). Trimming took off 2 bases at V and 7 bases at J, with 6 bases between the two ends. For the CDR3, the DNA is TGTGCCAGCAGTTACGCGAGACAGCCCCAGCATTTT. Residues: CASSYARQPQHF.

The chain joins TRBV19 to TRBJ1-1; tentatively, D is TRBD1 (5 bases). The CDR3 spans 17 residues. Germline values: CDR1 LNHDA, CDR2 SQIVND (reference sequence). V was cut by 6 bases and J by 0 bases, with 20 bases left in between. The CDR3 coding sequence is TGTGCCAGTAGAATGGACACATGGAAGTACGTGAACACTGAAGCTTTCTTT. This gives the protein CASRMDTWKYVNTEAFF.

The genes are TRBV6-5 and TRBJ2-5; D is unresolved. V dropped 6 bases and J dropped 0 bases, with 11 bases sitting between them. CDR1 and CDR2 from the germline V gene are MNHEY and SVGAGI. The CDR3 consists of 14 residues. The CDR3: CASRRWTYQETQYF. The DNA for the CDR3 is TGTGCCAGCAGACGTTGGACGTACCAAGAGACCCAGTACTTC.

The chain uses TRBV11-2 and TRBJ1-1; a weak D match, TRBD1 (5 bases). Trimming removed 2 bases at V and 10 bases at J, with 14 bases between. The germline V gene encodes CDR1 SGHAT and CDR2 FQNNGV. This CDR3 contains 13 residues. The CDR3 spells CASSLQGRVVAFF. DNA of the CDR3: TGTGCCAGCAGCTTACAGGGTCGGGTGGTAGCTTTCTTT.